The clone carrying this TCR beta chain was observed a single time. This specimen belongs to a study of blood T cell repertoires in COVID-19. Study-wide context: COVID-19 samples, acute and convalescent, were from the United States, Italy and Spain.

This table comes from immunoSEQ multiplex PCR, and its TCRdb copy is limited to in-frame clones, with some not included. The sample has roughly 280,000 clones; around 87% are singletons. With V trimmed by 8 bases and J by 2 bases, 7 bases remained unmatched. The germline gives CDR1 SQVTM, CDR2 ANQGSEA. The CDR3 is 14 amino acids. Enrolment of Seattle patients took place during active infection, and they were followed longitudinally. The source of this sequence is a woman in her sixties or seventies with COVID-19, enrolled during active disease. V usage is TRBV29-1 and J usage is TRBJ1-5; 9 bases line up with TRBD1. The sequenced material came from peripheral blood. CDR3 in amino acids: CSLPGQGCNQPQHF. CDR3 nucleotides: TGCAGCTTACCGGGACAGGGTTGCAATCAGCCCCAGCATTTT.